Each of the 11 T cell receptor beta chains below was sequenced from the same sample in a study of neoadjuvant anti-PD-1 for oral cavity cancer. Sequencing used immunoSEQ multiplex PCR; TCRdb keeps in-frame clones, though not all of them. In the table there are about 15,000 clones, roughly 35% of which are singletons. Regarding time point: after neoadjuvant nivolumab, at surgical resection. Sequencing was performed on tumor tissue, taken after nivolumab (anti-PD-1) treatment. These receptors all come from a person aged 40 to 85 with oral cavity squamous cell carcinoma.

This clone appeared a few times. V and J are TRBV5-1 and TRBJ2-3, with a possible D match to TRBD2 (5 bases). V dropped 0 bases and J dropped 4 bases, with 12 bases sitting between them. This CDR3 comprises 15 residues. Germline V gene data show CDR1 as SGHRS and CDR2 as YFSETQ. The CDR3 coding sequence is TGCGCCAGCAGCTTGGGAGGGCGCGGCGCAGATACGCAGTATTTT. It is translated as CASSLGGRGADTQYF.

The V gene is TRBV7-2, the J gene TRBJ2-6, with TRBD1 matching over 10 bases. The CDR3 is 17 residues long. Germline values: CDR1 SGHTA, CDR2 FQGNSA. The V and J ends lost 5 bases and 2 bases, in that order; junction bases with no gene match: 6. CDR3 nucleotide sequence: TGTGCCAGCAGCCCCGGGACAGGGGTTCCTGGGGCCAACGTCCTGACTTTC. It translates to CASSPGTGVPGANVLTF.

The CDR3, as DNA: TGTGCCAGCAGTTACTCCGGGACAGGGGTAGAGACCCAGTACTTC. This translates into CASSYSGTGVETQYF. V usage is TRBV6-5 and J usage is TRBJ2-5; 10 positions match TRBD1. Germline loops: CDR1 MNHEY, CDR2 SVGAGI. Unmatched junction bases numbered 2, after V lost 0 bases and J lost 4 bases. The length of the CDR3 is 15 residues.

DNA of the CDR3: TGTGCCTGGACCAGGGTCGACTATGGCTACACCTTC. Protein product: CAWTRVDYGYTF. The chain links TRBV30 to TRBJ1-2, with D possibly matching TRBD1 (5 bases). Trimming shortened V by 4 bases and J by 3 bases, and 9 bases separated the two germline ends. From germline, CDR1 is GTSNPN and CDR2 SVGIG (reference sequence). The CDR3 sequence is 12 residues long.

This chain uses TRBV4-3 with TRBJ2-7; TRBD2 might be the D (5 bases). The CDR3 covers 15 residues. The germline V gene has CDR1 LGHNA and CDR2 YSLEER. Deletions cut 0 bases from V and 1 base from J, with 10 bases between. The CDR3 protein is CASSQELGESYEQYF. The CDR3 DNA is TGCGCCAGCAGCCAAGAACTAGGAGAGTCCTACGAGCAGTACTTC.

In its sample, this clone was seen a few times. The gene calls are TRBV5-4 and TRBJ2-7; 8 bases align to TRBD2. The CDR3 covers 14 residues. V dropped 4 bases and J dropped 2; count of bases not matched to a gene: 5. Germline assignment: CDR1 SGHNT and CDR2 YYREEE (reference sequence). CDR3 sequence (DNA): TGTGCCAGCAGCCGCCTAGCGGGTACCTACGAGCAGTACTTC. Protein product: CASSRLAGTYEQYF.

There are a few counts of this clone. This rearrangement joins TRBV7-9 to TRBJ1-5; the match to TRBD1 covers 7 bases. The CDR3 contains 16 residues. J was trimmed by 7 bases and V by 5 bases; bases with no gene match: 14. In germline, CDR1 is SEHNR, CDR2 FQNEAQ (reference sequence). DNA for the CDR3: TGTGCCAGCAGCCCGTTATGGGACAGAGCGGAACAGCCCCAGCATTTT. Translating it yields CASSPLWDRAEQPQHF. Filled out from reference TRBV7-9 and TRBJ1-5, the complete variable domain reads DTGVSQNPRHKITKRGQNVTFRCDPISEHNRLYWYRQTLGQGPEFLTYFQNEAQLEKSRLLSDRFSAERPKGSFSTLEIQRTEQGDSAMYLCASSPLWDRAEQPQHFGDGTRLSIL.

This chain joins TRBV18 and TRBJ2-5, with 12 bases that match TRBD1. The CDR3 runs 15 residues. Per germline, CDR1 KGHSH and CDR2 LQKENI. V dropped 2 bases and J dropped 5; count of bases not matched to a gene: 3. This chain's CDR3 is CASSPGTGGRETQYF. For the CDR3, the DNA is TGTGCCAGCTCACCAGGGACAGGGGGCCGGGAGACCCAGTACTTC.

The V call is TRBV29-1, the J call TRBJ2-5; D unresolved. Looked up from germline, CDR1 is SQVTM and CDR2 is ANQGSEA. V shed 2 bases and J shed 3 bases, with 7 bases lying between them. CDR3 length: 12 amino acids. The CDR3 is CSVERAEETQYF. The CDR3 region has the DNA TGCAGCGTTGAAAGGGCAGAAGAGACCCAGTACTTC.

This clone was seen a handful of times. The V and J genes are TRBV18 and TRBJ1-2; D not certain. With 2 bases removed from V and 3 bases from J, the gap between germline ends came to 13 bases. The length of the CDR3 is 15 residues. CDR1 KGHSH and CDR2 LQKENI come from the germline V gene. The CDR3 DNA reads TGTGCCAGCTCACCATTTCAGGACTATTACTATGGCTACACCTTC. Translated: CASSPFQDYYYGYTF.

This clone came up a few times. The V and J genes are TRBV5-1 and TRBJ2-2; D not resolved. Per germline, CDR1 SGHRS and CDR2 YFSETQ. Trimming removed 3 bases from V and 2 bases from J, with 8 bases in between. The CDR3 runs 14 residues. The CDR3 DNA is TGCGCCAGCAGCTCAACAGCCAACACCGGGGAGCTGTTTTTT. Residues: CASSSTANTGELFF.